This T cell receptor beta chain was obtained from a study of cytomegalovirus exposure and HLA in healthy donors listed by TCRdb under 2017. For the study in its entirety: According to a later analysis, one platform produced both the 120 validation repertoires and the approximately 600 repertoires of the first cohort. High-throughput TCR immunosequencing, statistical association of individual TCRs with disease status, and machine learning were combined to predict cytomegalovirus infection status. The study was designed to test whether signatures of past pathogen exposure could be identified by cataloging public T cell receptors. In addition to the first cohort of around 670 subjects, a separate validation cohort of 130 or so different subjects was used.

The protocol used for the library was the immunoSEQ multiplex PCR assay. Concerning the study's data processing: A statistical classification framework was built to diagnose cytomegalovirus status from the catalog of TCR beta chain sequences. Entries here come from immuneACCESS through TCRdb and include only in-frame sequences with V and J called. Some clones fail to appear in such tables; in the studies checked, an unresolved V gene covers under half of the shortfall, and the cause of the remainder is unknown. The V and J calls and clone size were taken over from that table, and D and trimming were inferred from the DNA. The sample table records around 230,000 clones; 70% to 90% of these occur just once. The ten largest make up roughly 1.2% of the sample. What the authors observed across the whole study: In both the original and validation cohorts, the classifier was reported to diagnose cytomegalovirus status with high specificity and sensitivity. Subsequent analysis determined that TCRs grouped into clusters in the first cohort also showed a tendency toward co-occurrence across the 120 or so validation repertoires, and approximately 94% of cluster scores exceeded 0. It was suggested by the authors that the approach could potentially be generalized to other disease states and immunological phenotypes. A total of 164 TCR beta chains were listed by the study as associated with cytomegalovirus. Three of the identified cytomegalovirus-associated TCR beta chains were confirmed in vitro to be specific for cytomegalovirus antigens. A later analysis had no HLA typing for the validation cohort, so co-occurrence there was scored across all 120 repertoires. Most TCR sequences were seen in very few donors, while some public TCRs were found in many individuals.

Donors formed part of the validation cohort, which comprised some 120 subjects and was distinct from the first cohort of roughly 600 subjects. The CDR3 numbers 18 residues from cysteine through phenylalanine. Only the CDR3 DNA is retained, 54 bases long and in frame from the first base. The V end loses 1 base and the J end loses 9 bases, and a stretch of 26 bases separates them. In regard to this clone: The target of this receptor is not known. Base qualities are not provided; no much larger clone lies one nucleotide away.

This sequence was found in a woman in her twenties or thirties in good health and CMV-seropositive. Source material: PBMCs. The sequence links TRBV5-3 to TRBJ2-1, with a tentative D gene TRBD2 over 6 matching bases. TRBV5-3 is an open reading frame whose function is uncertain. The sequenced DNA is TGTGCCAGAAGCTTGTGGATAGTGGGGAGTCCACTAGCTGCTGAGCAGTTCTTC. This is translated as CARSLWIVGSPLAAEQFF.